This T cell receptor (beta chain) was retrieved from a study of blood T cells in healthy people across ages. Turning to the study itself: There was about one barcoded beta molecule captured by template switching per two T cells.

Findings and limits, study-wide: The long-lived group displayed more naive CD4+ cells, plus higher diversity, than the aged donors did.

Many counts were recorded for this clonotype. Its specificity is unknown. It was with a sample-barcoded 5' primer and a J-beta primer mix that a second PCR of roughly 7 to 12 cycles was run. TCRdb re-derived calls from the 5' RACE reads in MiXCR, one entry per CDR3 protein. The data show some 880,000 distinct CDR3 sequences, with under 40% seen just once and 10% to 15% held by the top ten. The V gene lost 0 bases and the J gene lost 5 bases, with 12 bases spanning the gap. This CDR3 comprises 15 residues. CDR1 is LGHNA and CDR2 is YSLEER in the germline V gene. The sequence derives from a man younger than 35 in good health. Input material: blood. The rearrangement links TRBV4-3 to TRBJ2-3, with D unclear. The CDR3 DNA is TGCGCCAGCAGCCAAGATGCGATGGAGCAAGATACGCAGTATTTT. Its protein is CASSQDAMEQDTQYF.